Given below is one T cell receptor beta chain in context. The antigen remains unidentified. Molecular barcoded adaptors covering alpha/delta and beta/gamma chains were used on 400 ng RNA. One entry per CDR3 protein, called by TCRdb with MiXCR from the reads. This sample has 85,000 to 100,000 distinct CDR3 sequences, with roughly 21% found just once. These data originate in a study of read filtering for tumor transcriptome and immune sequencing. Study-wide context: R-ISS stage counts were roughly 8 for I, about 15 for II, roughly seven for III. IR-seq gave about 3.5 to 10.27 million TCR reads per sample; RNA-seq gave about 80 to 1273.

Every patient had bone marrow sampled while the disease was active. Findings and limits, study-wide: In IR-seq, single-read clonotypes were roughly 82% of clonotypes but around 3.5% of reads.

The TCR sequence derives from a donor at least 40 years old with multiple myeloma. The material sequenced was a population of CD138-negative cells sorted from bone marrow.

The CDR3 nucleotides are TGTGCCAGCAGCCCGAGGGCGGGGCGCACAGATACGCAGTATTTT. It yields the protein CASSPRAGRTDTQYF. V is TRBV11-2 and J is TRBJ2-3, with D possibly matching TRBD2 (6 bases). The germline CDR1 and CDR2 sequences are SGHAT and FQNNGV. CDR3 length: 15 amino acids. The V gene lost 5 bases and the J gene lost 1 base, with 13 bases spanning the gap.